This TCR beta chain is from a study of T cells in Graves' hyperthyroidism and ophthalmopathy (dated by TCRdb to between 2017 and 2020). About the study as a whole: Peripheral blood was sampled at the time of initial diagnosis, prior to any treatment. An independent validation cohort of fewer than 20 hyperthyroidism patients and 17 patients who later progressed to ophthalmopathy tested prospective prediction of ophthalmopathy. To identify distinguishing TCR V-J signatures, a discovery cohort of some 100 patients was used, comprising 40 to 45 with Graves' ophthalmopathy and about 59 with stable Graves' hyperthyroidism. In six Graves' hyperthyroidism patients, the study also compared T-cell repertoires from thyroid tissue with T-cell repertoires from blood. Once sampling was done, hyperthyroidism patients were given methimazole at a starting dose of 30 mg daily, whereas ophthalmopathy patients were given high-dose intravenous methylprednisolone. The paper reports TCR Vbeta CDR3 sequencing of over 130 peripheral blood samples: some 41 ophthalmopathy, over 70 hyperthyroidism and 17 progressor patients. The 100 discovery patients were randomly split 7:3 into training and test sets.

This clonotype has ten or more counts. No cognate antigen has been identified for it. Nothing much larger sits one base from this clone, and base qualities are not available. The TCR beta CDR3 regions were amplified from the RNA transcripts. The TCR CDR3 was subjected to a first round of RT-PCR using the HTBI primer set and the Qiagen OneStep RT-PCR kit. A second multiplex PCR round built the libraries, followed by size selection and purification. Paired-end sequencing of the libraries was performed with 100 bp reads on an Illumina HiSeq2000. The authors' pipeline ran thus. SOAPnuke was used to process the raw data, throwing out any read that contained adapters or uncalled bases, had a mean Phred below 15, or lacked an exact constant-primer or identifier match. COPE v1.2.5 was used to merge the high-quality paired reads, and each unique nucleotide sequence was defined as a clonotype. Clonotypes were aligned to IMGT TRBV, TRBD and TRBJ reference segments using MiTCR v1.1. Only V-J combinations with frequency above 0.0001, covering about 99% of repertoires, were analysed. A TCS score was defined as the ratio between F50 (clonal expansion) and ExV (chaos), using BLOSUM62-based TCRdist between CDR3 peptides within each V-J. Welch's t-statistics and random forest reduced fewer than 600 V-J features to roughly 13, which were used in a naive Bayes classifier (R e1071). TCRdb handled the public reads itself, with Q25 trimming in fastp and clone calling in MiXCR, and kept productive beta chains. Entries that share a CDR3 protein sequence are merged under the most common genes and DNA. The V and J calls, along with clone size, are taken from TCRdb and not from the paper's own processing. This sample comprises roughly 380,000 distinct CDR3 sequences, 15% to 20% of them detected only once. The ten most abundant clones make up 15% to 19% of the sample.

The full study reports these points: A model built on a 13 V-J signature distinguished ophthalmopathy from stable hyperthyroidism, reaching over 85% sensitivity and about 81% specificity in cross-validation and 80%/75% in testing. Blood samples also contained most of the expanded thyroid clonotypes (frequency above 0.001), which suggests that blood repertoires may reflect thyroid immune responses. During validation, the model predicted progression to ophthalmopathy a median of around 7 months ahead of onset, with 60% to 71% sensitivity and about 75% specificity. No statistical method was used to set the sample size in advance, and investigators knew the group allocation.

Moderately to severely active disease, a Clinical Activity Score of at least 3, a NOSPECS grade of at least 4, and a duration under 3 months were present in ophthalmopathy patients. Patients with uncontrolled infections, other autoimmune diseases, pregnancy or lactation were excluded. Clinical symptoms, serum thyroxine and TRAb, thyroid ultrasound, and orbital computed tomography formed the basis for the diagnoses. PBMCs were separated from 10 ml of fresh peripheral blood using Ficoll-Paque density gradient centrifugation. Total RNA was extracted using Trizol reagent, and RNA quality was assessed on an Agilent 2100 Bioanalyzer. There are 11 amino acids in the CDR3, from cysteine to phenylalanine inclusive. The read is trimmed to its CDR3 DNA, 33 bases read in frame from base 1. V loses 8 bases, J loses 11 bases, and the germline ends lie 13 bases apart. Via the germline V gene, CDR1 is SNHLY and CDR2 FYNNEI.

The receptor's source is a woman in her 40s with Graves' ophthalmopathy. Sequencing was done on a sample of blood. The chain was built from TRBV2 and TRBJ1-5; no confident D gene assignment can be made. The CDR3 is CASGGLLTQHF. The DNA reads TGTGCCAGCGGAGGCCTGCTGACCCAGCATTTT.